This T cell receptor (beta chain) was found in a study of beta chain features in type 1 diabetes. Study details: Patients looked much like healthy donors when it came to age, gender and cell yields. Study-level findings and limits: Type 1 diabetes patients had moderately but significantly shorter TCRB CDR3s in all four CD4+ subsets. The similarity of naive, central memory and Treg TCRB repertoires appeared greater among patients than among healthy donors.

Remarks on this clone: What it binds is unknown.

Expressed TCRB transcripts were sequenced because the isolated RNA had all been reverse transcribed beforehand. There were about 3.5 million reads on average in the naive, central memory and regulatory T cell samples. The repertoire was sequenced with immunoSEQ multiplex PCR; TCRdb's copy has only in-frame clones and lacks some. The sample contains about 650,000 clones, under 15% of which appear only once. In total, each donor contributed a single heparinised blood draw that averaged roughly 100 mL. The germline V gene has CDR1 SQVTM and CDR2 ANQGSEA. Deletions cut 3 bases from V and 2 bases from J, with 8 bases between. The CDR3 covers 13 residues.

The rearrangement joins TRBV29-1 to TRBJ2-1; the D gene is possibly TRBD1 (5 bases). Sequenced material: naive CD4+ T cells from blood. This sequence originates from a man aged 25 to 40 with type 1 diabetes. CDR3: CSVDRVTYNEQFF. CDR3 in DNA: TGCAGCGTTGACAGGGTAACCTACAATGAGCAGTTCTTC.